This T cell receptor (beta chain) was observed in a study of blood T cell repertoires in COVID-19. Study-level background: Sample material is recorded as cDNA or gDNA derived from T cells, B-cell-depleted T cells, or PBMCs.

In the authors' methods: Reference gene primer amplification gave nucleated cell count estimates. The table came from immunoSEQ multiplex PCR; TCRdb's copy has only in-frame clones and leaves some out. V and J calls and clone size are copied from that table; D and trimming were computed from the DNA. This table has some 190,000 clones, approximately 85% appearing once. Germline trimming cut 5 bases from V and 9 bases from J; bases unmatched to any gene: 6. The CDR3 consists of 12 residues. V usage is TRBV12-3 or TRBV12-4 and J usage is TRBJ2-7; TRBD2 aligns across 8 bases. Sequencing used peripheral blood. The sequence was obtained from a woman aged 55 to 70 with acute or convalescent COVID-19. The CDR3 nucleotides are TGTGCCAGCAGTACGGGGGGGTACTTGCAGTACTTC. Translation gives CASSTGGYLQYF.